A selection of T cell receptor beta chains follows, all from one sample in a study of cytomegalovirus exposure and HLA in healthy donors. Sequenced by immunoSEQ multiplex PCR; TCRdb stores in-frame clones only, minus some. Of about 250,000 clones in the sample, approximately 84% were seen once. The specimen was PBMCs. The receptors were gathered from a man in his late teens or twenties in good health and CMV-seropositive. Each CDR3 is given with its conserved first and last residue. A D gene is named only where the DNA matches it firmly. Clone size is not always given. Where it is, it says once, few, many or a class for expanded clones.

clone_size: -; j_call: TRBJ1-5; d_call: TRBD1; v_call: TRBV28; cdr3_aa: CASSLWTGRPSNQPQHF; cdr3_nt: TGTGCCAGCAGTTTGTGGACAGGGAGGCCTAGCAATCAGCCCCAGCATTTT
clone_size: -; j_call: TRBJ2-4; d_call: -; v_call: TRBV5-8; cdr3_aa: CASSLGYGSTFQYF; cdr3_nt: TGTGCCAGCAGCTTAGGGTATGGGTCGACTTTTCAGTACTTC
clone_size: -; j_call: TRBJ1-2; d_call: -; v_call: TRBV2; cdr3_aa: CASGFRDIYGYTF; cdr3_nt: TGTGCCAGCGGATTCAGAGACATCTATGGCTACACCTTC
clone_size: -; j_call: TRBJ2-7; d_call: TRBD2; v_call: TRBV5-1; cdr3_aa: CASSLGLAGGAYEQYF; cdr3_nt: TGCGCCAGCAGCCTTGGACTAGCGGGAGGGGCCTACGAGCAGTACTTC
clone_size: -; j_call: TRBJ2-1; d_call: -; v_call: TRBV6-5; cdr3_aa: CASSSEGSSYNEQFF; cdr3_nt: TGTGCCAGCAGTTCAGAGGGTTCGTCCTACAATGAGCAGTTCTTC
clone_size: -; j_call: TRBJ1-2; d_call: TRBD1; v_call: TRBV2; cdr3_aa: CASDRDNYGYTF; cdr3_nt: TGTGCCAGCGACAGGGATAACTATGGCTACACCTTC
clone_size: -; j_call: TRBJ1-1; d_call: TRBD1; v_call: TRBV6-1; cdr3_aa: CASKVLRDSGAFF; cdr3_nt: TGTGCCAGCAAAGTTCTCCGGGACAGCGGGGCTTTCTTT
clone_size: -; j_call: TRBJ2-7; d_call: TRBD2; v_call: TRBV7-2; cdr3_aa: CASRPLTSGKLYEQYF; cdr3_nt: TGTGCCAGCAGACCCCTTACTAGCGGGAAACTCTACGAGCAGTACTTC
clone_size: -; j_call: TRBJ1-1; d_call: -; v_call: TRBV27; cdr3_aa: CASYSGEAFF; cdr3_nt: TGTGCCAGCTACTCTGGCGAAGCTTTCTTT
clone_size: few; j_call: TRBJ2-7; d_call: TRBD2; v_call: TRBV27; cdr3_aa: CASSPQGTSGYSYEQYF; cdr3_nt: TGTGCCAGCAGTCCCCAGGGGACTAGCGGATACTCCTACGAGCAGTACTTC
clone_size: -; j_call: TRBJ1-4; d_call: -; v_call: TRBV6-1; cdr3_aa: CASSGTNEKLFF; cdr3_nt: TGTGCCAGCAGTGGAACTAATGAAAAACTGTTTTTT
clone_size: -; j_call: TRBJ1-1; d_call: -; v_call: TRBV6-1; cdr3_aa: CASKTPAGTEAFF; cdr3_nt: TGTGCCAGCAAGACCCCCGCGGGGACTGAAGCTTTCTTT
clone_size: -; j_call: TRBJ1-2; d_call: -; v_call: TRBV2; cdr3_aa: CASSELRNYGYTF; cdr3_nt: TGTGCCAGCAGTGAACTCAGAAACTATGGCTACACCTTC
clone_size: -; j_call: TRBJ2-5; d_call: -; v_call: TRBV27; cdr3_aa: CASSTGSWGGGETQYF; cdr3_nt: TGTGCCAGCAGCACGGGGAGTTGGGGTGGCGGAGAGACCCAGTACTTC
clone_size: -; j_call: TRBJ2-7; d_call: -; v_call: TRBV2; cdr3_aa: CASSPPIPYEQYF; cdr3_nt: TGTGCCAGCAGCCCCCCCATCCCCTACGAGCAGTACTTC
clone_size: -; j_call: TRBJ2-3; d_call: TRBD1; v_call: TRBV5-6; cdr3_aa: CASSLVVARGFTDTQYF; cdr3_nt: TGTGCCAGCAGCTTGGTAGTGGCCAGGGGGTTCACAGATACGCAGTATTTT
clone_size: -; j_call: TRBJ2-3; d_call: -; v_call: TRBV2; cdr3_aa: CASASAGVTDTQYF; cdr3_nt: TGTGCCAGCGCCTCTGCCGGGGTCACAGATACGCAGTATTTT
clone_size: -; j_call: TRBJ2-1; d_call: -; v_call: TRBV11-2; cdr3_aa: CASTVMSRGTYNEQFF; cdr3_nt: TGTGCCAGCACAGTTATGTCGAGGGGAACCTACAATGAGCAGTTCTTC
clone_size: -; j_call: TRBJ2-7; d_call: -; v_call: TRBV19; cdr3_aa: CASSTDGYEQYF; cdr3_nt: TGTGCCAGTAGTACTGACGGTTACGAGCAGTACTTC
clone_size: few; j_call: TRBJ1-4; d_call: -; v_call: TRBV6-1; cdr3_aa: CASSDLSSTNEKLFF; cdr3_nt: TGTGCCAGCAGTGATCTTTCCTCAACTAATGAAAAACTGTTTTTT
clone_size: -; j_call: TRBJ2-1; d_call: -; v_call: TRBV28; cdr3_aa: CASSHLGPSSYNEQFF; cdr3_nt: TGTGCCAGCAGTCATTTGGGACCCAGCTCCTACAATGAGCAGTTCTTC
clone_size: -; j_call: TRBJ2-7; d_call: -; v_call: TRBV7-2; cdr3_aa: CASCGGASSYYEQYF; cdr3_nt: TGTGCCAGCTGTGGGGGGGCGTCGTCCTACTACGAGCAGTACTTC
clone_size: -; j_call: TRBJ2-2; d_call: -; v_call: TRBV29-1; cdr3_aa: CSVASPVKAGELFF; cdr3_nt: TGCAGCGTTGCTTCGCCGGTTAAGGCCGGGGAGCTGTTTTTT
clone_size: -; j_call: TRBJ1-2; d_call: -; v_call: TRBV6-5; cdr3_aa: CASSYNLDVGSYGYTF; cdr3_nt: TGTGCCAGCAGTTACAATCTGGACGTTGGATCCTATGGCTACACCTTC
clone_size: -; j_call: TRBJ2-7; d_call: -; v_call: TRBV11-3; cdr3_aa: CASSLRGASELYF; cdr3_nt: TGTGCCAGCAGCTTACGAGGGGCTAGCGAGTTGTACTTC
clone_size: -; j_call: TRBJ2-1; d_call: -; v_call: TRBV29-1; cdr3_aa: CSVGGLNNEQFF; cdr3_nt: TGCAGCGTTGGAGGCCTTAACAATGAGCAGTTCTTC
clone_size: -; j_call: TRBJ2-1; d_call: -; v_call: TRBV9; cdr3_aa: CASSNRAPKDNEQFF; cdr3_nt: TGTGCCAGCAGCAACCGGGCCCCGAAGGACAATGAGCAGTTCTTC
clone_size: -; j_call: TRBJ2-7; d_call: -; v_call: TRBV5-6; cdr3_aa: CASSLTGLLPSYEQYF; cdr3_nt: TGTGCCAGCAGCTTGACGGGACTTCTCCCATCCTACGAGCAGTACTTC
clone_size: -; j_call: TRBJ2-3; d_call: TRBD2; v_call: TRBV5-1; cdr3_aa: CASTPGLGTSGADTQYF; cdr3_nt: TGCGCCAGCACCCCCGGGCTTGGGACTAGCGGGGCAGATACGCAGTATTTT
clone_size: -; j_call: TRBJ1-2; d_call: -; v_call: TRBV19; cdr3_aa: CASALGAGMGYGYTF; cdr3_nt: TGTGCCAGCGCCCTGGGGGCAGGGATGGGCTATGGCTACACCTTC
clone_size: -; j_call: TRBJ1-4; d_call: TRBD1; v_call: TRBV6-1; cdr3_aa: CASSQGQEVEKLFF; cdr3_nt: TGTGCCAGCAGCCAGGGACAGGAGGTTGAAAAACTGTTTTTT
clone_size: -; j_call: TRBJ2-1; d_call: -; v_call: TRBV21-1; cdr3_aa: CASTQKDGDRGNVGYNEQFF; cdr3_nt: TGTGCCAGCACCCAAAAGGATGGGGACAGGGGTAATGTGGGTTACAATGAGCAGTTCTTC
clone_size: -; j_call: TRBJ2-1; d_call: TRBD2; v_call: TRBV6-6; cdr3_aa: CASWRGSGNENEQFF; cdr3_nt: TGTGCCAGCTGGAGGGGAAGCGGGAACGAGAATGAGCAGTTCTTC
clone_size: -; j_call: TRBJ2-7; d_call: TRBD1; v_call: TRBV19; cdr3_aa: CASSITGQGYEQYF; cdr3_nt: TGTGCCAGTAGTATTACGGGACAGGGCTACGAGCAGTACTTC
clone_size: -; j_call: TRBJ1-2; d_call: -; v_call: TRBV7-2; cdr3_aa: CASSFTGGSYGYTF; cdr3_nt: TGTGCCAGCAGTTTTACAGGAGGGAGCTATGGCTACACCTTC
clone_size: -; j_call: TRBJ1-4; d_call: -; v_call: TRBV5-5; cdr3_aa: CASSLEGINEKLFF; cdr3_nt: TGTGCCAGCAGCTTGGAAGGAATTAATGAAAAACTGTTTTTT
clone_size: -; j_call: TRBJ2-7; d_call: -; v_call: TRBV4-1; cdr3_aa: CASSQLQDGYEQYF; cdr3_nt: TGCGCCAGCAGCCAACTCCAGGATGGCTACGAGCAGTACTTC
clone_size: -; j_call: TRBJ1-1; d_call: TRBD1; v_call: TRBV7-6; cdr3_aa: CASSYPGQGVTEAFF; cdr3_nt: TGTGCCAGCAGCTATCCGGGACAGGGCGTAACTGAAGCTTTCTTT
clone_size: -; j_call: TRBJ2-5; d_call: -; v_call: TRBV12-5; cdr3_aa: CASGLAGNF; cdr3_nt: TGTGCTAGTGGTTTGGCAGGGAACTTC
clone_size: few; j_call: TRBJ2-2; d_call: TRBD2; v_call: TRBV2; cdr3_aa: CASSKGTSGYTGELFF; cdr3_nt: TGTGCCAGCAGCAAAGGGACTAGCGGGTACACCGGGGAGCTGTTTTTT
clone_size: -; j_call: TRBJ2-7; d_call: TRBD2; v_call: TRBV29-1; cdr3_aa: CSVEVLAGGNAYEQYF; cdr3_nt: TGCAGCGTTGAAGTCCTAGCGGGAGGAAACGCCTACGAGCAGTACTTC
clone_size: -; j_call: TRBJ1-2; d_call: TRBD1; v_call: TRBV2; cdr3_aa: CASTPPYRGEVGYTF; cdr3_nt: TGTGCCAGCACCCCACCCTACAGGGGAGAGGTTGGCTACACCTTC
clone_size: -; j_call: TRBJ2-2; d_call: -; v_call: TRBV5-6; cdr3_aa: CASSLDLRTQSTGELFF; cdr3_nt: TGTGCCAGCAGCTTGGATTTGCGCACACAGAGCACCGGGGAGCTGTTTTTT
clone_size: -; j_call: TRBJ2-7; d_call: TRBD2; v_call: TRBV6-5; cdr3_aa: CASSYPTSGRYEQYF; cdr3_nt: TGTGCCAGCAGTTACCCCACTAGCGGGAGATACGAGCAGTACTTC
clone_size: -; j_call: TRBJ1-5; d_call: -; v_call: TRBV11-1; cdr3_aa: CASSQGLNQPQHF; cdr3_nt: TGTGCCAGCAGCCAGGGTCTCAATCAGCCCCAGCATTTT
clone_size: -; j_call: TRBJ2-7; d_call: -; v_call: TRBV2; cdr3_aa: CASSLDRGSYEQYF; cdr3_nt: TGTGCCAGCAGCCTTGATAGAGGCTCCTACGAGCAGTACTTC
clone_size: -; j_call: TRBJ2-5; d_call: TRBD2; v_call: TRBV9; cdr3_aa: CASSLGGGTQYF; cdr3_nt: TGTGCCAGCAGCCTCGGGGGGGGGACCCAGTACTTC
clone_size: -; j_call: TRBJ2-5; d_call: -; v_call: TRBV5-1; cdr3_aa: CASSLGRAAQETQYF; cdr3_nt: TGCGCCAGCAGCTTGGGTAGGGCCGCCCAAGAGACCCAGTACTTC
clone_size: few; j_call: TRBJ2-5; d_call: -; v_call: TRBV7-9; cdr3_aa: CASRAGRAGETQYF; cdr3_nt: TGTGCCAGCAGGGCCGGACGGGCGGGGGAGACCCAGTACTTC
clone_size: -; j_call: TRBJ2-6; d_call: -; v_call: TRBV6-7; cdr3_aa: CASSSQRRLQSRANVLTF; cdr3_nt: TGTGCCAGCAGTAGTCAAAGGCGTTTACAAAGTCGGGCCAACGTCCTGACTTTC